Presented here are 15 T cell receptor beta chains from one specimen sequenced in a study of blood T cells in healthy people across ages. Next came a second PCR, run for 7 to 11 cycles, which used a sample-barcoded 5' primer along with a J-beta primer mix. TCRdb reanalysed the 5' RACE reads using MiXCR and keeps one entry per CDR3 protein. The sample shows 1.5 million to 2 million distinct CDR3 sequences, roughly 49% of them seen only once. The material sequenced was blood. The origin of the receptors is a woman aged 40 to 55 in good health.

This clonotype was observed a handful of times. This sequence joins TRBV7-2 and TRBJ2-5; 10 nucleotides match TRBD2. With 6 bases clipped from V and 5 bases from J, the junction kept 9 bases outside the gene matches. Germline lookup yields CDR1 SGHTA and CDR2 FQGNSA. This CDR3 has 15 amino acids. The CDR3 spells CASRKRGGLAETQYF. DNA of the CDR3: TGTGCCAGCAGGAAGCGGGGGGGCCTTGCGGAGACCCAGTACTTC.

This clonotype was picked up a small number of times. This chain uses TRBV27 with TRBJ2-3; weak D call: TRBD1 (5 bases). Per the germline V gene, CDR1 is MNHEY and CDR2 is SMNVEV (reference sequence). This CDR3 has 17 amino acids. V dropped 6 bases and J dropped 0 bases, with 19 bases sitting between them. The CDR3 spells CASSRGRMDTSTDTQYF. The CDR3 DNA sequence: TGTGCCAGCAGCAGAGGACGGATGGACACGAGCACAGATACGCAGTATTTT.

The chain uses TRBV2 and TRBJ1-2; 8 bases line up with TRBD1. This CDR3 comprises 15 residues. Germline V gives CDR1 SNHLY, CDR2 FYNNEI. V gave up 2 bases and J gave up 4 bases; unmatched junction bases: 6. The CDR3 coding sequence is TGTGCCAGCAGTGAACAGCGGACAGGGCCCTATGGCTACACCTTC. Its protein product is CASSEQRTGPYGYTF.

This rearrangement joins TRBV28 to TRBJ2-3; a weak D match, TRBD1 (5 bases). Germline V gene data show CDR1 as MDHEN and CDR2 as SYDVKM. Trimming left V 6 bases short and J 6 bases short, with 16 bases between. The CDR3 is 14 amino acids. This CDR3 is CASRLGPGLDTQYF. The CDR3 DNA follows: TGTGCCAGCAGGCTGGGGCCTGGCTTGGATACGCAGTATTTT.

The V and J genes are TRBV7-2 and TRBJ2-2, with 8 bases lining up with TRBD1. Unmatched junction bases numbered 9, after V lost 3 bases and J lost 6 bases. The germline CDR1 and CDR2 sequences are SGHTA and FQGNSA. The CDR3 has 16 amino acids. The CDR3, as DNA: TGTGCCAGCAGCTTCACCGGGACAGGAGGCGCCGGGGAGCTGTTTTTT. As protein: CASSFTGTGGAGELFF.

This sequence joins TRBV5-1 and TRBJ2-1; D is possibly TRBD1 (5 bases). The V gene's germline CDR1 is SGHRS and CDR2 YFSETQ. Deletions cut 2 bases from V and 2 bases from J, with 11 bases between. The CDR3 consists of 15 residues. As DNA, the CDR3 is TGCGCCAGCAGCTTCGATGCAGGGACCTACAATGAGCAGTTCTTC. It specifies CASSFDAGTYNEQFF.

Points on this clonotype: An end of the junction does not agree with germline; a read error may underlie this. The V and J genes are TRBV6-2 or TRBV6-3 and TRBJ2-7; possibly TRBD2 for D (6 bases). The J call may be in error: the DNA end matches TRBJ2-5 better. CDR1 is MNHEY and CDR2 is SVGEGT in the germline V gene. The CDR3 is made up of 15 amino acids. The CDR3 sequence: CANSSRRDLQETQYF. CDR3 DNA: TGTGCCAACAGTTCCAGGCGGGACTTACAAGAGACCCAGTACTTC.

V gene TRBV2 combines with J gene TRBJ2-4; a weak D match, TRBD2 (6 bases). The V and J ends lost 6 bases and 9 bases respectively, with 15 bases between them. Germline CDR1 SNHLY, CDR2 FYNNEI. CDR3 length: 13 residues. The CDR3 DNA follows: TGTGCCAGCAGCTACAAATTGGAGGGCATTCAGTACTTC. This gives the protein CASSYKLEGIQYF.

A few counts support this clonotype. This chain uses TRBV6-2 or TRBV6-3 with TRBJ2-5, with 9 bases that match TRBD1. The J call may be wrong; the DNA end is better matched by TRBJ2-7. Germline V lookup: CDR1 MNHEY, CDR2 SVGEGT. The CDR3 covers 12 residues. Written as DNA, the CDR3 is TGTGCCGTCCGGGACAGGGTCGACGAGCAGTACTTC. It codes for CAVRDRVDEQYF.

This clonotype was counted only a few times. The CDR3 reads CASSQASEDTQYF. The CDR3 coding sequence is TGTGCCAGCAGCCAAGCCTCCGAGGATACGCAGTATTTT. The chain has TRBV4-2 and TRBJ2-3; no clear D gene. The CDR3 contains 13 residues. V was trimmed by 1 base and J by 6 bases, leaving 8 bases between them. CDR1 is LGHNA and CDR2 is YNFKEQ in the germline V gene.

Only a few counts were recorded for this clonotype. The chain has TRBV29-1 and TRBJ2-5, with TRBD2 matching over 10 bases. Per the germline V gene, CDR1 is SQVTM and CDR2 is ANQGSEA. V lost 5 bases, J lost 2 bases, and 5 bases stayed unmatched. The CDR3 totals 14 residues. This CDR3 reads CSVPLAGAQETQYF. CDR3 nucleotide sequence: TGCAGCGTTCCCCTAGCGGGGGCACAAGAGACCCAGTACTTC.

CDR3 bases: TGTGCCAGCAGTGAAGAGGGACTAGTCGGTCACAGGGTCATGTACTTC. This gives the protein CASSEEGLVGHRVMYF. J is TRBJ2-5 and V is TRBV2; 8 bases are a match to TRBD2. Trimming took 1 base from V and 13 from J; bases not matched to a gene: 17. CDR3 length: 16 amino acids. CDR1 is SNHLY, CDR2 FYNNEI, per germline.

The CDR3 DNA is TGCAGTGCTAGATCGGGCTATAATTCACCCCTCCACTTT. Encoded protein: CSARSGYNSPLHF. The chain joins TRBV20-1 to TRBJ1-6; D is undetermined. Germline CDR1 DFQATT, CDR2 SNEGSKA (reference sequence). CDR3 length: 13 amino acids. V gave up 2 bases and J gave up 3 bases, with 5 bases separating them.

The J gene is TRBJ2-5, the V gene TRBV5-6; D not resolved. Germline V CDR1 and CDR2: SGHDT, YYEEEE. The CDR3 runs to 16 residues. The germline V and J ends were trimmed by 0 bases and 5 bases, with 17 bases remaining between them. In DNA, the CDR3 is TGTGCCAGCAGCTTGGAGTCTGGCGGCCTTTGGGAGACCCAGTACTTC. Its protein product is CASSLESGGLWETQYF.

The chain couples TRBV20-1 to TRBJ2-5, with TRBD1 identical over 7 bases. Germline CDR1 is DFQATT and CDR2 is SNEGSKA (reference sequence). V lost 6 bases to trimming and J lost 7 bases; unmatched junction nucleotides: 11. The CDR3 runs to 13 residues. In DNA form, the CDR3 reads TGCAGTGCAGACAACCAGGGGGAAGGGACCCAGTACTTC. Its translation: CSADNQGEGTQYF.